The TCR beta chain described here comes from a study of early T cells in non-severe SARS-CoV-2 infection. Background on the study: Bulk RNA isolated from unsorted whole blood underwent sequencing; chains were not paired.

There are many counts of this clonotype. TCRdb reprocessed the 5' RACE reads via MiXCR and lists one record per CDR3 protein. The sample holds 30,000 to 40,000 distinct CDR3 sequences, approximately 5.1% seen once. The V and J ends lost 8 bases and 2 bases respectively, with 15 bases between them. Germline CDR1 is MNHEY and CDR2 is SMNVEV (reference sequence). The CDR3 is made up of 14 amino acids. The chain joins TRBV27 to TRBJ2-5, with D possibly called TRBD1 or TRBD2 (7 bases each). The sample consisted of whole blood, taken at baseline. The sequence came from an adult who was a healthcare worker with PCR-confirmed SARS-CoV-2 infection or an uninfected control (not recorded which). In nucleotides, the CDR3 is TGTGCCAGCGGCAGGGGGGGTGGTCAAGAGACCCAGTACTTC. This gives the protein CASGRGGGQETQYF.